This is a list of T cell receptor beta chains from one sample in a study of cytomegalovirus exposure and HLA in healthy donors. Sequencing used immunoSEQ multiplex PCR; TCRdb keeps in-frame clones, though not all of them. The data show approximately 160,000 clones, about four fifths seen once. Sample: PBMCs. The receptors were gathered from a young man in good health and CMV-seropositive. Each CDR3 is given with its conserved first and last residue. D genes are given only for firm matches. Clone size is given for some rows only: seen once, a few or many times, or a class if the clone is expanded.

j_gene: TRBJ2-3
len: 14
d_gene: TRBD1
v_gene: TRBV6-5
abundance: NA
CDR3nt: TGTGCCAGCAGCAGCGACAGGGCCCGCGATACGCAGTATTTT
CDR3aa: CASSSDRARDTQYF

j_gene: TRBJ1-4
len: 14
d_gene: NA
v_gene: TRBV6-5
abundance: NA
CDR3nt: TGTGCCAGCAGTTACAGGGGCTGGAATGAAAAACTGTTTTTT
CDR3aa: CASSYRGWNEKLFF

j_gene: TRBJ2-7
len: 17
d_gene: TRBD2
v_gene: TRBV5-4
abundance: NA
CDR3nt: TGTGCCAGCAGCTTCCTTATCAGGCGGGGGAGCTCCTACGAGCAGTACTTC
CDR3aa: CASSFLIRRGSSYEQYF

j_gene: TRBJ2-6
len: 14
d_gene: NA
v_gene: TRBV28
abundance: NA
CDR3nt: TGTGCCAGCAGCAGGGCCTCTGGGGCCAACGTCCTGACTTTC
CDR3aa: CASSRASGANVLTF

j_gene: TRBJ1-4
len: 16
d_gene: NA
v_gene: TRBV5-6
abundance: once
CDR3nt: TGTGCCAGCAGCTTTGAGGGTTATAGAGGTAATGAAAAACTGTTTTTT
CDR3aa: CASSFEGYRGNEKLFF

j_gene: TRBJ1-2
len: 12
d_gene: NA
v_gene: TRBV5-6
abundance: NA
CDR3nt: TGTGCCAGCAGCTTTAGCGGGGGTGGCTACACCTTC
CDR3aa: CASSFSGGGYTF

j_gene: TRBJ1-1
len: 14
d_gene: TRBD1
v_gene: TRBV10-3
abundance: NA
CDR3nt: TGTGCCATCAGCCCAGGACAGGGTAACACTGAAGCTTTCTTT
CDR3aa: CAISPGQGNTEAFF

j_gene: TRBJ2-1
len: 14
d_gene: TRBD2
v_gene: TRBV15
abundance: NA
CDR3nt: TGTGCCACCGCGGTAGCGGGAGGAAACAATGAGCAGTTCTTC
CDR3aa: CATAVAGGNNEQFF

j_gene: TRBJ2-7
len: 15
d_gene: TRBD1
v_gene: TRBV6-1
abundance: once
CDR3nt: TGTGCCAGCAGCGGTAACAGGGGGCCCCGTGACGAGCAGTACTTC
CDR3aa: CASSGNRGPRDEQYF

j_gene: TRBJ1-5
len: 15
d_gene: NA
v_gene: TRBV5-8
abundance: once
CDR3nt: TGTGCCAGCAGCTCCCGAGTAGTCGGCAATCAGCCCCAGCATTTT
CDR3aa: CASSSRVVGNQPQHF

j_gene: TRBJ2-7
len: 13
d_gene: TRBD1
v_gene: TRBV2
abundance: once
CDR3nt: TGTGCCAGCATCAGGGGGCGCTCCTACGAGCAGTACTTC
CDR3aa: CASIRGRSYEQYF

j_gene: TRBJ2-7
len: 14
d_gene: TRBD1
v_gene: TRBV10-2
abundance: NA
CDR3nt: TGCGCCAGCACCGAAGGGACAGGGCCCTACGAGCAGTACTTC
CDR3aa: CASTEGTGPYEQYF

j_gene: TRBJ2-5
len: 14
d_gene: NA
v_gene: TRBV28
abundance: once
CDR3nt: TGTGCCAGCAGCTCCCTCGACAGCCAAGAGACCCAGTACTTC
CDR3aa: CASSSLDSQETQYF

j_gene: TRBJ1-1
len: 16
d_gene: TRBD1
v_gene: TRBV27
abundance: NA
CDR3nt: TGTGCCAGCAAATACGGACAGGGTTCATGGAACACTGAAGCTTTCTTT
CDR3aa: CASKYGQGSWNTEAFF

j_gene: TRBJ1-2
len: 14
d_gene: NA
v_gene: TRBV2
abundance: NA
CDR3nt: TGTGCCAGCACCCAGCGGTCCTCTAACTATGGCTACACCTTC
CDR3aa: CASTQRSSNYGYTF

j_gene: TRBJ2-7
len: 14
d_gene: NA
v_gene: TRBV19
abundance: NA
CDR3nt: TGTGCCAGTAAAGGGGAAGCGGGCTCCTACGAGCAGTACTTC
CDR3aa: CASKGEAGSYEQYF

j_gene: TRBJ2-2
len: 17
d_gene: TRBD2
v_gene: TRBV18
abundance: NA
CDR3nt: TGTGCCAGCTCACCGAAGACTAGCGGGGGGAACACCGGGGAGCTGTTTTTT
CDR3aa: CASSPKTSGGNTGELFF

j_gene: TRBJ1-2
len: 14
d_gene: NA
v_gene: TRBV5-5
abundance: NA
CDR3nt: TGTGCCAGCAGCTTCACGGGGGATTTAGAAGGCTACACCTTC
CDR3aa: CASSFTGDLEGYTF

j_gene: TRBJ1-5
len: 16
d_gene: NA
v_gene: TRBV19
abundance: NA
CDR3nt: TGTGCCAGTAGCAACCAGGGGTTAAGGAGCAATCAGCCCCAGCATTTT
CDR3aa: CASSNQGLRSNQPQHF

j_gene: TRBJ2-3
len: 17
d_gene: TRBD2
v_gene: TRBV9
abundance: NA
CDR3nt: TGTGCCAGCAGCGTAGACCTAGCGGGGGGCCCCACAGATACGCAGTATTTT
CDR3aa: CASSVDLAGGPTDTQYF

j_gene: TRBJ2-7
len: 13
d_gene: NA
v_gene: TRBV4-2
abundance: NA
CDR3nt: TGTGCCAGCAGCCGAGGGTTGACCTACGAGCAGTACTTC
CDR3aa: CASSRGLTYEQYF

j_gene: TRBJ2-7
len: 18
d_gene: NA
v_gene: TRBV19
abundance: NA
CDR3nt: TGTGCCAGTAGTACTTCGACCAAGACTAGTAGGGGATCCTACGAGCAGTACTTC
CDR3aa: CASSTSTKTSRGSYEQYF

j_gene: TRBJ2-7
len: 15
d_gene: NA
v_gene: TRBV7-9
abundance: once
CDR3nt: TGTGCCAGCAGCCCACGAGGACTGGAAGGTCTCGAGCAGTACTTC
CDR3aa: CASSPRGLEGLEQYF

j_gene: TRBJ1-1
len: 14
d_gene: NA
v_gene: TRBV30
abundance: few
CDR3nt: TGTGCCTGGACCGGGGAGGGTCTGAACACTGAAGCTTTCTTT
CDR3aa: CAWTGEGLNTEAFF

j_gene: TRBJ1-1
len: 13
d_gene: NA
v_gene: TRBV5-1
abundance: NA
CDR3nt: TGCGCCAGCAGCTTGGTAGTGAACACTGAAGCTTTCTTT
CDR3aa: CASSLVVNTEAFF

j_gene: TRBJ2-1
len: 14
d_gene: NA
v_gene: TRBV12-1
abundance: NA
CDR3nt: TGTGCCAGCAGCCGAGCGGGGTCGGGGAATGAGCAGTTCTTC
CDR3aa: CASSRAGSGNEQFF

j_gene: TRBJ2-5
len: 13
d_gene: TRBD1
v_gene: TRBV5-1
abundance: NA
CDR3nt: TGCGCCAGCAGGCGAGACAGGGCGGAGACCCAGTACTTC
CDR3aa: CASRRDRAETQYF

j_gene: TRBJ1-6
len: 16
d_gene: TRBD1
v_gene: TRBV4-3
abundance: NA
CDR3nt: TGCGCCAGCAGCCAAGATCCACAGGGGGGAAATTCACCCCTCCACTTT
CDR3aa: CASSQDPQGGNSPLHF

j_gene: TRBJ2-3
len: 16
d_gene: NA
v_gene: TRBV11-2
abundance: NA
CDR3nt: TGTGCCAGCAGCTTGGACTCCGGGAAAGTAACAGATACGCAGTATTTT
CDR3aa: CASSLDSGKVTDTQYF

j_gene: TRBJ2-7
len: 15
d_gene: TRBD1
v_gene: TRBV19
abundance: NA
CDR3nt: TGTGCCAGTAGTTGGGACAGGGGGCCAACCTACGAGCAGTACTTC
CDR3aa: CASSWDRGPTYEQYF

j_gene: TRBJ1-1
len: 14
d_gene: TRBD1
v_gene: TRBV6-5
abundance: NA
CDR3nt: TGTGCCAGCAGGGACAGGGGTCGGAACACTGAAGCTTTCTTT
CDR3aa: CASRDRGRNTEAFF

j_gene: TRBJ2-7
len: 15
d_gene: TRBD2
v_gene: TRBV7-9
abundance: NA
CDR3nt: TGTGCCAGCAGCTCTCGGACTAGCGGGACCTACGAGCAGTACTTC
CDR3aa: CASSSRTSGTYEQYF

j_gene: TRBJ2-5
len: 16
d_gene: TRBD2
v_gene: TRBV2
abundance: NA
CDR3nt: TGTGCCAGCAGTGAGGGGGGACTAGCGGGAGGGGAGACCCAGTACTTC
CDR3aa: CASSEGGLAGGETQYF

j_gene: TRBJ2-2
len: 15
d_gene: NA
v_gene: TRBV15
abundance: NA
CDR3nt: TGTGCCACCAGCAACGGGTTCCCGAACACCGGGGAGCTGTTTTTT
CDR3aa: CATSNGFPNTGELFF

j_gene: TRBJ2-2
len: 15
d_gene: TRBD2
v_gene: TRBV15
abundance: NA
CDR3nt: TGTGCCACCAGCAGAGAGGGACTAGCGTCGGAGGAGCTGTTTTTT
CDR3aa: CATSREGLASEELFF

j_gene: TRBJ2-3
len: 17
d_gene: NA
v_gene: TRBV6-4
abundance: NA
CDR3nt: TGTGCCAGCAGTGACGGGCCTCTAGCGAGTAGCACAGATACGCAGTATTTT
CDR3aa: CASSDGPLASSTDTQYF

j_gene: TRBJ1-5
len: 14
d_gene: NA
v_gene: TRBV19
abundance: NA
CDR3nt: TGTGCCAGTAGTATCTCCGGGGGGCGCGGGCCCCAGCATTTT
CDR3aa: CASSISGGRGPQHF

j_gene: TRBJ1-2
len: 13
d_gene: NA
v_gene: TRBV5-1
abundance: NA
CDR3nt: TGCGCCAGCAGCTTCGACAGCTTCTATGGCTACACCTTC
CDR3aa: CASSFDSFYGYTF

j_gene: TRBJ2-3
len: 14
d_gene: NA
v_gene: TRBV27
abundance: NA
CDR3nt: TGTGCCAGCAGTTTTCGGGGGATTTGGACCGAACTCTATTTT
CDR3aa: CASSFRGIWTELYF

j_gene: TRBJ1-1
len: 15
d_gene: NA
v_gene: TRBV7-9
abundance: NA
CDR3nt: TGTGCCAGCAGCTTAGCTAGATATGGGAACACTGAAGCTTTCTTT
CDR3aa: CASSLARYGNTEAFF

j_gene: TRBJ2-3
len: 15
d_gene: TRBD2
v_gene: TRBV5-1
abundance: NA
CDR3nt: TGCGCCAGCAGCCGGACTAGCGGGAGGGTAGATACGCAGTATTTT
CDR3aa: CASSRTSGRVDTQYF

j_gene: TRBJ2-1
len: 11
d_gene: NA
v_gene: TRBV27
abundance: NA
CDR3nt: TGTGCCAGCAAGTCGCGCGATGAGCAGTTCTTC
CDR3aa: CASKSRDEQFF

j_gene: TRBJ1-3
len: 13
d_gene: TRBD1
v_gene: TRBV29-1
abundance: few
CDR3nt: TGCAGCGTCGGGACAGGGCCTGGTAACACCATTTATTTT
CDR3aa: CSVGTGPGNTIYF

j_gene: TRBJ1-3
len: 16
d_gene: NA
v_gene: TRBV5-4
abundance: NA
CDR3nt: TGTGCCAGCAGCCCCGGGACAATCAGCTCTGGAAACACCATATATTTT
CDR3aa: CASSPGTISSGNTIYF

j_gene: TRBJ2-7
len: 14
d_gene: TRBD1
v_gene: TRBV15
abundance: once
CDR3nt: TGTGCCACCAGCAGAGTTCGAGACAGGGACGAGCAGTACTTC
CDR3aa: CATSRVRDRDEQYF

j_gene: TRBJ2-7
len: 16
d_gene: TRBD1
v_gene: TRBV4-1
abundance: NA
CDR3nt: TGCGCCAGCAGCCTAGAAGGACTACAGGGGGCCTACGAGCAGTACTTC
CDR3aa: CASSLEGLQGAYEQYF

j_gene: TRBJ2-5
len: 14
d_gene: NA
v_gene: TRBV11-2
abundance: NA
CDR3nt: TGTGCCAGCAGCTTAGTTCCGGGGGTAGAGACCCAGTACTTC
CDR3aa: CASSLVPGVETQYF

j_gene: TRBJ1-5
len: 16
d_gene: TRBD1
v_gene: TRBV28
abundance: NA
CDR3nt: TGTGCCAGCAGTCTCCGACAGGGGGTCCCCAATCAGCCCCAGCATTTT
CDR3aa: CASSLRQGVPNQPQHF